The 12 T cell receptor beta chains given below trace back to one sample, sequenced in a study of cytomegalovirus exposure and HLA in healthy donors. The table came from immunoSEQ multiplex PCR; TCRdb's copy has only in-frame clones and leaves some out. The repertoire includes approximately 170,000 clones, around four fifths of them detected once, and about 2.1% sits in the top ten. The material sequenced was PBMCs. The receptors derive from a man aged 30 to 39 in good health and CMV-seropositive.

V usage is TRBV9 and J usage is TRBJ2-6; 8 nucleotides match TRBD1. Germline V gene lookup returns CDR1 SGDLS and CDR2 YYNGEE. The trim removed 1 base at V and 0 bases at J, leaving 6 bases unmatched. The CDR3 has 18 residues. CDR3 amino acids: CASSVRDRIFSGANVLTF. The CDR3 region has the DNA TGTGCCAGCAGCGTACGGGACAGGATTTTCTCTGGGGCCAACGTCCTGACTTTC.

V is TRBV11-2 and J is TRBJ2-7; 8 positions agree with TRBD1. The J segment lost 4 bases and the V segment lost 6 bases, leaving 5 bases of the junction unmatched. Germline loops: CDR1 SGHAT, CDR2 FQNNGV. CDR3 length: 13 residues. CDR3 sequence reads: CASRKTGAYEQYF. The CDR3 DNA sequence: TGTGCCAGCAGGAAGACAGGGGCGTACGAGCAGTACTTC.

This chain links TRBV5-4 with TRBJ2-1; tentatively, D is TRBD1 (6 bases). V lost 0 bases and J 1 base, leaving 8 bases between the germline ends. The CDR3 runs 15 residues. CDR1 is SGHNT and CDR2 is YYREEE in the germline V gene (reference sequence). The CDR3 DNA is TGTGCCAGCAGCTTGGACAGGGATTCCTACAATGAGCAGTTCTTC. This encodes CASSLDRDSYNEQFF.

The chain joins TRBV7-6 to TRBJ2-1; 8 positions match TRBD1. CDR1 and CDR2 from the germline V gene are SGHVS and FNYEAQ. Trimming removed 5 bases from V and 2 bases from J; junction bases left unmatched: 5. The CDR3 is made up of 15 amino acids. DNA of the CDR3: TGTGCCAGCAGCCCCGGGACAGGAGCCTACAATGAGCAGTTCTTC. Translated: CASSPGTGAYNEQFF.

The chain has TRBV27 and TRBJ2-7; 7 bases are shared with TRBD2. Germline V lookup: CDR1 MNHEY, CDR2 SMNVEV (reference sequence). The length of the CDR3 is 12 residues. Losses at the gene ends were 5 bases for V and 7 bases for J; bases not matched to a gene: 5. The CDR3 loop reads CASSPFGGEQYF. CDR3 DNA: TGTGCCAGCAGTCCGTTCGGGGGGGAGCAGTACTTC.

The chain is built from TRBV7-6 and TRBJ2-1; D is uncertain. V lost 11 bases and J lost 0, with 5 bases in between. There are 11 residues in the CDR3. Germline V CDR1 and CDR2: SGHVS, FNYEAQ. The CDR3 region is CAASSYNEQFF. The CDR3 DNA is TGTGCCGCTAGCTCCTACAATGAGCAGTTCTTC. Full variable domain (missing parts from reference TRBV7-6 and TRBJ2-1): GAGVSQSPRYKVTKRGQDVALRCDPISGHVSLYWYRQALGQGPEFLTYFNYEAQQDKSGLPNDRFSAERPEGSISTLTIQRTEQRDSAMYRCAASSYNEQFFGPGTRLTVL.

CDR3 in amino acids: CASSYRPGGSNEQFF. The CDR3 DNA follows: TGCGCCAGCAGCTATCGTCCAGGGGGGAGCAATGAGCAGTTCTTC. The genes are TRBV5-1 and TRBJ2-1, with D perhaps matching TRBD1 (7 bases). V was pared by 3 bases and J by 6 bases, with 16 bases between. Germline loops: CDR1 SGHRS, CDR2 YFSETQ. The length of the CDR3 is 15 residues.

J is TRBJ2-2 and V is TRBV6-4; 8 bases agree with TRBD2. CDR1 and CDR2 (germline): MRHNA, SNTAGT. The V and J ends lost 3 bases and 5 bases, in that order; junction bases with no gene match: 2. The length of the CDR3 is 14 residues. The CDR3 is CASSEAGETGELFF. The CDR3 DNA sequence: TGTGCCAGCAGTGAAGCGGGGGAAACCGGGGAGCTGTTTTTT.

The chain joins TRBV6-6 to TRBJ1-5, with TRBD1 matching 11 bases. This CDR3 has 15 residues. The germline CDR1 and CDR2 sequences are MNHNY and SVGAGI (reference sequence). The ends lost 5 bases at V and 0 bases at J; junction bases unmatched: 0. CDR3 DNA: TGTGCCAGCAGTGGGACAGGGGGTAGCAATCAGCCCCAGCATTTT. It specifies CASSGTGGSNQPQHF.

The chain combines TRBV10-3 with TRBJ2-5; 8 positions match TRBD2. The CDR3 is 14 residues long. The germline CDR1 and CDR2 sequences are ENHRY and SYGVKD. V shed 6 bases and J 5 bases; nucleotides not matched to a gene: 8. The CDR3 sequence: CAISPTSGEETQYF. The CDR3 coding sequence is TGTGCCATCAGCCCTACTAGCGGCGAGGAGACCCAGTACTTC.

The chain recombines TRBV2 with TRBJ2-3; D ambiguous. Germline CDR1 is SNHLY and CDR2 is FYNNEI. The CDR3 loop spans 13 amino acids. Trimming took off 5 bases at V and 0 bases at J, with 6 bases between the two ends. The CDR3 nucleotides read TGTGCCAGCAGTCAGACTAGCACAGATACGCAGTATTTT. Amino acid sequence: CASSQTSTDTQYF. The full variable domain, its missing parts supplied by reference TRBV2 and TRBJ2-3, is EPEVTQTPSHQVTQMGQEVILRCVPISNHLYFYWYRQILGQKVEFLVSFYNNEISEKSEIFDDQFSVERPDGSNFTLKIRSTKLEDSAMYFCASSQTSTDTQYFGPGTRLTVL.

J is TRBJ1-2 and V is TRBV6-5; unclear D gene. There are 15 residues in the CDR3. The V gene lost 0 bases and the J gene lost 7 bases, with 15 bases spanning the gap. Germline CDR1 MNHEY, CDR2 SVGAGI. CDR3 sequence (DNA): TGTGCCAGCAGTTACTCGGTCGCAGGCCTGGTTGGCTACACCTTC. Translation: CASSYSVAGLVGYTF.